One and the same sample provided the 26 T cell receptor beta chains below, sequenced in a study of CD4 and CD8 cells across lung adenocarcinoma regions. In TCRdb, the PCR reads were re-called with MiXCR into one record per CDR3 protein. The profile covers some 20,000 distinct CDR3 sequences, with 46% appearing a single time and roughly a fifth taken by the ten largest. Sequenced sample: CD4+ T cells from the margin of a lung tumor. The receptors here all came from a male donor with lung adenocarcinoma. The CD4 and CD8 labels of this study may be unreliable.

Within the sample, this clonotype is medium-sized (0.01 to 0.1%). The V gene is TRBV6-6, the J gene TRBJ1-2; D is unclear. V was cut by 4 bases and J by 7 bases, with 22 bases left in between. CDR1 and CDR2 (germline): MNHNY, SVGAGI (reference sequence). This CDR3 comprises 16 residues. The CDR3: CASSSLSRRPEFGYTF. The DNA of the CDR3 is TGTGCCAGCAGTTCCTTATCAAGGCGCCCGGAATTTGGCTACACCTTC.

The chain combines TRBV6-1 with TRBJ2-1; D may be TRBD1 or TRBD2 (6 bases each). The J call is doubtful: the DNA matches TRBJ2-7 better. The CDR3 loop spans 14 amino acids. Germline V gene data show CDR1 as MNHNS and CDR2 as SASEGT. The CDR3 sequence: CASSLGGGRVEQYF. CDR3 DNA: TGTGCCAGCAGCCTAGGAGGGGGACGGGTGGAGCAGTACTTC.

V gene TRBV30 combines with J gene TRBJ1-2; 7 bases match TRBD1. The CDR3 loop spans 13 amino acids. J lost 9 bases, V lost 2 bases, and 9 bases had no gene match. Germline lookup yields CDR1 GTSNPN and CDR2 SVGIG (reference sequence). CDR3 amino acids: CAWSTYNRGSYTF. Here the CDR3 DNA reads TGTGCCTGGAGTACCTATAACAGGGGCAGCTACACCTTC.

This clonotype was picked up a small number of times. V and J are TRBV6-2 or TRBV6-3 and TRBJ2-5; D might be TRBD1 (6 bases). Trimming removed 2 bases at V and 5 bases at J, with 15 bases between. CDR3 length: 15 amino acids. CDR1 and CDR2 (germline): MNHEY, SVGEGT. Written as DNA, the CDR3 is TGTGCCAGCAGTTACACCTCGACAGGTTCCGAGACCCAGTACTTC. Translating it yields CASSYTSTGSETQYF.

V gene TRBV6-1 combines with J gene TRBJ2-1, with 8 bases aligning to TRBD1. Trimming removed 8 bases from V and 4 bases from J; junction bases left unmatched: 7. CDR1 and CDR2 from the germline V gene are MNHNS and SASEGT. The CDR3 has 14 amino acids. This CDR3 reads CASCKTGEYNEQFF. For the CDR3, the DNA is TGTGCCAGCTGCAAGACAGGGGAGTACAATGAGCAGTTCTTC.

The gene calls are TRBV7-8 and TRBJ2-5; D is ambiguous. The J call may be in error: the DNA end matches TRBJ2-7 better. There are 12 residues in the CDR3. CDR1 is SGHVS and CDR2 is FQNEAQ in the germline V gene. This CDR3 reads CASSLDYYEQYF. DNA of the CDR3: TGTGCCAGCAGCTTAGACTACTACGAGCAGTACTTC.

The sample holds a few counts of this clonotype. CDR3 sequence (DNA): TGTGCCAGCAGCCAAGGTCCGGGAGGGTCCCTCGGCGGGGAGCTGTTTTTT. It is translated as CASSQGPGGSLGGELFF. The chain uses TRBV3-1 and TRBJ2-2; 8 bases align to TRBD2. Germline CDR1 and CDR2: LGHDT and YNNKEL (reference sequence). The CDR3 spans 17 residues. Trimming cost V 1 base and J 7 bases; bases outside gene matches: 11.

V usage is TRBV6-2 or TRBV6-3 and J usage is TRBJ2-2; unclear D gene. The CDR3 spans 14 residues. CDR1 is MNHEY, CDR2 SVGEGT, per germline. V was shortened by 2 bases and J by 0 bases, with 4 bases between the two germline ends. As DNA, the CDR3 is TGTGCCAGCAGTTACCGACCGAACACCGGGGAGCTGTTTTTT. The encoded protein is CASSYRPNTGELFF.

CDR3 protein: CASSLNRLSYGYTF. The CDR3 coding sequence is TGTGCCAGCAGTTTAAACAGACTTAGCTATGGCTACACCTTC. This chain links TRBV27 with TRBJ1-2; D remains unclear. This CDR3 contains 14 residues. Germline CDR1 MNHEY, CDR2 SMNVEV (reference sequence). The V end lost 2 bases, the J end lost 4 bases, and 11 bases lay between the germline ends.

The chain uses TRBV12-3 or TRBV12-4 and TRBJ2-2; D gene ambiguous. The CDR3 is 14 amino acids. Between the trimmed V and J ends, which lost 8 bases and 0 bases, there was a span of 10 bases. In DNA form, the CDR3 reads TGTGCCAGCGCCCTTCAAACGAACACCGGGGAGCTGTTTTTT. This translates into CASALQTNTGELFF.

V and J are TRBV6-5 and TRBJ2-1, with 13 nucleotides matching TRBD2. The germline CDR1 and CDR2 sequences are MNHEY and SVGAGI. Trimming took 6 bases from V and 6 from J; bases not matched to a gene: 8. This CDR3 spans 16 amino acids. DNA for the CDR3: TGTGCCAGCAGCTATAGAACTAGCGGGAGGGCCAATGAGCAGTTCTTC. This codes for CASSYRTSGRANEQFF.

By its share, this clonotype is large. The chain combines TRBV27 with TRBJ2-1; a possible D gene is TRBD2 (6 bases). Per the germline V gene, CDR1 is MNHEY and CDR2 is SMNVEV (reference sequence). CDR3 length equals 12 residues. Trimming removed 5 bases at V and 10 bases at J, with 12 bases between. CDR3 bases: TGTGCCAGCAGTATCAGGGACTCGGAGCAGTTCTTC. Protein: CASSIRDSEQFF.

The CDR3: CASSLLGDPKYF. The CDR3 bases are TGTGCCAGCAGCTTACTCGGGGACCCAAAGTACTTC. This chain joins TRBV7-8 and TRBJ2-4, with D tentatively TRBD1 or TRBD2 (5 bases each). The CDR3 is made up of 12 amino acids. Germline V CDR1 and CDR2: SGHVS, FQNEAQ. The V end lost 2 bases, the J end lost 14 bases, and 13 bases lay between the germline ends.

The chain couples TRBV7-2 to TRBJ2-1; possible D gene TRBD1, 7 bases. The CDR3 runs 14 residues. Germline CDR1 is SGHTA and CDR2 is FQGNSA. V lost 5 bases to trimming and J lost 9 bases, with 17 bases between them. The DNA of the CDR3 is TGTGCCAGCAGCGGAGGGGGCTCGTACGTTGAGCAGTTCTTC. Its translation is CASSGGGSYVEQFF.

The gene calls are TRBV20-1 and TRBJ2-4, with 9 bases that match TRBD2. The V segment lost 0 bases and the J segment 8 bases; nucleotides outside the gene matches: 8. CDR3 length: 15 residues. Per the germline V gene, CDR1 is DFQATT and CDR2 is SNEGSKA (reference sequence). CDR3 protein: CSARDWEAGGHIQYF. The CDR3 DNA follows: TGCAGTGCTAGAGATTGGGAGGCGGGAGGGCACATTCAGTACTTC.

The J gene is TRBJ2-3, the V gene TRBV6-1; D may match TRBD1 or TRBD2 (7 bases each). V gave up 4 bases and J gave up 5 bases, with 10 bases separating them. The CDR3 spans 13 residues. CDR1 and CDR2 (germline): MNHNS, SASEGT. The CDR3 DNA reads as TGTGCCAGCAGTGCCAGGGGGGGAGATACGCAGTATTTT. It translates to CASSARGGDTQYF.

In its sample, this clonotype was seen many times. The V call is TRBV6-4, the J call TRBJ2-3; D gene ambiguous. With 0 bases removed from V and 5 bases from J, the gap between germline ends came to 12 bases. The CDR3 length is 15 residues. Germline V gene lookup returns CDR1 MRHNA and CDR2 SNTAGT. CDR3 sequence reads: CASSDSSGHLDTQYF. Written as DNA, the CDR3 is TGTGCCAGCAGTGACTCATCCGGTCACCTAGATACGCAGTATTTT.

CDR3 in DNA: TGTGCCAGCAGTGAGGGACTAGCGATTCTTCCGGAGCAGTTCTTC. This sequence encodes CASSEGLAILPEQFF. The chain employs TRBV6-1 and TRBJ2-1; the match to TRBD2 covers 10 bases. The junction had 9 bases not matched to a gene; V was cut back by 3 bases and J by 10 bases. The CDR3 consists of 15 residues. CDR1 is MNHNS, CDR2 SASEGT, per germline.

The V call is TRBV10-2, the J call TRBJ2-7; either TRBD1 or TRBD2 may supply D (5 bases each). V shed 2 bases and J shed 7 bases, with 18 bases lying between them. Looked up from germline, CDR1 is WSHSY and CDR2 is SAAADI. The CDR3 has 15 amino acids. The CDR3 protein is CASSEARGPTWEQYF. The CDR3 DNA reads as TGCGCCAGCAGTGAGGCCCGGGGCCCTACTTGGGAGCAGTACTTC.

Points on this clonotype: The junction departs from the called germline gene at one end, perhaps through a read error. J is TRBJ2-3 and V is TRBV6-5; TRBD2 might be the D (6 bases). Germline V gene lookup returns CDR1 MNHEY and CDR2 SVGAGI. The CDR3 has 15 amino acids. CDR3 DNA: TGTGCCAGCAGTTACTCTAGGGACTCCACAGACACGCAGTATTTC. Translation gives CASSYSRDSTDTQYF.

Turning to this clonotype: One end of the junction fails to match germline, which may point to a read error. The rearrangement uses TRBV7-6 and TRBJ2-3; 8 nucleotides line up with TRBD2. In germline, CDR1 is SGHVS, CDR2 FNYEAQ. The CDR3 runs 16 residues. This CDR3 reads CASTSAGRGAKDTQYF. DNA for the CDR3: TGTGCCAGCACCTCCGCGGGGCGGGGGGCCAAAGATACGCAGTATTTC.

Here the CDR3 DNA reads TGTGCCAGCAGCTTAGCCGGGACTAGAACGAAGTTCTTC. Translated, it gives CASSLAGTRTKFF. V and J are TRBV11-2 and TRBJ2-1, with TRBD2 matching over 8 bases. The V gene's germline CDR1 is SGHAT and CDR2 FQNNGV. CDR3 length: 13 amino acids. V was clipped by 1 base and J by 14 bases; unmatched bases: 7.

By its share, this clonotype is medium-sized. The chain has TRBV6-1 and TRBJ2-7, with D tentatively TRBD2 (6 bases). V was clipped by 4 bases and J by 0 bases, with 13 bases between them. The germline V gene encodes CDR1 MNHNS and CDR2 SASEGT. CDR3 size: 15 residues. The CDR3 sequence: CASSVRSGISYEQYF. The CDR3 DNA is TGTGCCAGCAGTGTCCGTAGCGGCATCTCCTACGAGCAGTACTTC.

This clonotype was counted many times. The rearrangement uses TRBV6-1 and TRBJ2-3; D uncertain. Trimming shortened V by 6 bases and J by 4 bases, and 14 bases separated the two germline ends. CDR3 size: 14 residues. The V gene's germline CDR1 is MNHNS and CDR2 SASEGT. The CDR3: CASRTAVGPDTQYF. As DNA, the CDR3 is TGTGCCAGCAGGACGGCCGTAGGTCCAGATACGCAGTATTTT.

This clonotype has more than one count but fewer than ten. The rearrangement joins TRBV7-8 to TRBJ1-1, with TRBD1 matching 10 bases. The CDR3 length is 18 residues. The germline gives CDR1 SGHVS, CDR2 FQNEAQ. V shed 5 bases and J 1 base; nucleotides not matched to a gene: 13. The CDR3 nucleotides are TGTGCCAGCAGCCCCCCAAGGGGGGACAGGGGCCCGAACACTGAAGCTTTCTTT. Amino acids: CASSPPRGDRGPNTEAFF.

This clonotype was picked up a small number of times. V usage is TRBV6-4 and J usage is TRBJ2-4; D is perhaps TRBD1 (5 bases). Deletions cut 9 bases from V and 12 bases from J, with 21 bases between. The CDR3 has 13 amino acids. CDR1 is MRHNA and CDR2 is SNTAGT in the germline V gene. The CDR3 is CARGLWAKDTQYF. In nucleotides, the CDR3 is TGTGCCAGGGGGCTGTGGGCCAAAGATACTCAGTACTTC.